Reported below is one T cell receptor beta chain. The data belong to a study of T-cell memory formation after mild COVID-19. Study-wide context: For the most part, TCR clusters were specific to one donor.

CDR3 size: 16 residues. Deletions cut 0 bases from V and 2 bases from J, with 11 bases between. Germline-derived CDR1 and CDR2 are SGHRS and YFSETQ. Barcoded TCR alpha and TCR beta cDNA libraries with UMIs came from 5'RACE using constant-segment primers. TCRdb reprocessed the 5' RACE reads via MiXCR and lists one record per CDR3 protein. The sample contains 550,000 to 600,000 distinct CDR3 sequences, approximately 15% of which appear only once. This sequence was found in an adult woman who had mild COVID-19 (a few samples of this study predate the infection). Cell type and time point are not known. The chain has TRBV5-1 and TRBJ2-2, with D perhaps matching TRBD1 (5 bases). The sequencing sample was made of PBMCs or a T cell subset sorted from them (not recorded which). DNA of the CDR3: TGCGCCAGCAGCTTGGGACAGAAAATAAACACCGGGGAGCTGTTTTTT. Translating gives CASSLGQKINTGELFF.